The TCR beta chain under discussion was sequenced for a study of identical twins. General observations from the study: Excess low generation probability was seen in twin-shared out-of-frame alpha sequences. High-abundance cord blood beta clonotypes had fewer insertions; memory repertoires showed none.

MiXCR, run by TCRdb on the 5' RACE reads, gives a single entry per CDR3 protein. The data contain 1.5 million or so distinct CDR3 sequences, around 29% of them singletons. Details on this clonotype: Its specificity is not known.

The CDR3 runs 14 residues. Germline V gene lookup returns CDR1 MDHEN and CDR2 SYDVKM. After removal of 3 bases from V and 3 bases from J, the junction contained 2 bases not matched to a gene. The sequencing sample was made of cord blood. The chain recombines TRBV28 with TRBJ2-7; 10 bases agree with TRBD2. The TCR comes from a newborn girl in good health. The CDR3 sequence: CASSFSGRRYEQYF. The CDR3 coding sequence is TGTGCCAGCAGTTTTAGCGGGAGGCGCTACGAGCAGTACTTC.